A selection of T cell receptor beta chains follows, all from one sample in a study of blood T cell repertoires in COVID-19. Sequencing was performed with immunoSEQ multiplex PCR; in TCRdb, only in-frame clones are kept and a portion is missing. The sample includes roughly 300,000 clones, about 82% of them seen just once. Sequenced sample: peripheral blood. All receptors derive from a human donor in a cohort sampled during active COVID-19. CDR3s include the opening cysteine and the closing phenylalanine or tryptophan. D genes are given only for firm matches. Clone size is stated in some rows and not others, as once, few, many or a class when expanded.

TRBV12-5,-,TRBD1,TRBJ1-5,CASGSDRSNQPQHF,TGTGCTAGTGGCTCGGACAGGAGCAATCAGCCCCAGCATTTT
TRBV19,-,-,TRBJ1-1,CASSKAPRRALSTEAFF,TGTGCCAGTAGTAAGGCCCCCAGGAGGGCATTGAGCACTGAAGCTTTCTTT
TRBV5-1,-,-,TRBJ1-1,CASSFGNMNTEAFF,TGCGCCAGCAGCTTTGGCAACATGAACACTGAAGCTTTCTTT
TRBV7-2,-,TRBD2,TRBJ2-1,CASSLVGGVGDEQFF,TGTGCCAGCAGCTTAGTTGGGGGGGTTGGTGATGAGCAGTTCTTC
TRBV28,-,TRBD1,TRBJ2-7,CASQNDRAAYEQYF,TGTGCCAGCCAAAACGACAGGGCGGCCTACGAGCAGTACTTC
TRBV30,few,-,TRBJ2-7,CAWSVQYEQYF,TGTGCCTGGAGTGTACAGTACGAGCAGTACTTC
TRBV5-1,-,TRBD2,TRBJ2-1,CASSPTPGLASEQFF,TGCGCCAGCAGCCCAACACCGGGACTAGCTAGCGAGCAGTTCTTC
TRBV5-8,-,-,TRBJ1-3,CASSPGRSGNTIYF,TGTGCCAGCAGCCCAGGGAGGTCTGGAAACACCATATATTTT
TRBV6-5,-,TRBD1,TRBJ2-1,CASRPTGGTYNEQFF,TGTGCCAGCAGACCTACAGGGGGCACCTACAATGAGCAGTTCTTC
TRBV5-1,-,-,TRBJ2-1,CASSLGGGIGEQFF,TGCGCCAGCAGCTTGGGAGGGGGTATCGGTGAGCAGTTCTTC
TRBV2,once,-,TRBJ1-1,CASITRQNTEAFF,TGTGCCAGCATCACGAGACAGAACACTGAAGCTTTCTTT
TRBV3-1/TRBV3-2,-,TRBD2,TRBJ2-2,CASSQVSPSGVSTGELFF,TGTGCCAGCAGCCAAGTGAGCCCTAGCGGGGTGAGTACCGGGGAGCTGTTTTTT
TRBV27,-,-,TRBJ1-6,CASTGRINSPLHF,TGTGCCAGTACAGGACGGATAAATTCACCCCTCCACTTT
TRBV7-8,few,TRBD1,TRBJ2-1,CASSRTGGNEQFF,TGTGCCAGCAGCCGAACAGGGGGCAATGAGCAGTTCTTC
TRBV19,-,-,TRBJ1-1,CASRGRDTEAFF,TGTGCCAGTAGGGGCAGGGACACTGAAGCTTTCTTT
TRBV18,-,-,TRBJ2-2,CASSPRTNRSSNTGELFF,TGTGCCAGCTCACCAAGGACTAATAGAAGTTCGAACACCGGGGAGCTGTTTTTT
TRBV28,-,-,TRBJ2-6,CASSLFASNSGANVLTF,TGTGCCAGCAGTTTATTCGCCAGTAACTCTGGGGCCAACGTCCTGACTTTC
TRBV9,-,TRBD1,TRBJ1-1,CASSVGTGNTEAFF,TGTGCCAGCAGCGTAGGGACAGGGAACACTGAAGCTTTCTTT
TRBV24-1,-,-,TRBJ1-1,CATSDFGGIEDTEAFF,TGTGCCACCAGTGATTTCGGAGGGATCGAGGACACTGAAGCTTTCTTT
TRBV14,once,-,TRBJ1-6,CASSPPGSYNSPLHF,TGTGCCAGCAGCCCCCCGGGCTCCTATAATTCACCCCTCCACTTT
TRBV6-4,-,TRBD2,TRBJ2-2,CASSDSTSGGAGELFF,TGTGCCAGCAGTGACTCGACTAGCGGGGGGGCCGGGGAGCTGTTTTTT
TRBV4-2,once,TRBD1,TRBJ2-2,CASSQMGQGASNTGELFF,TGTGCCAGCAGCCAAATGGGACAGGGGGCTTCGAACACCGGGGAGCTGTTTTTT
TRBV24-1,-,-,TRBJ2-2,CATSDFYSLTGELFF,TGTGCCACCAGTGATTTCTATAGTCTCACCGGGGAGCTGTTTTTT
TRBV7-2,-,TRBD1,TRBJ2-1,CASSRKRGLEGEQFF,TGTGCCAGCAGCCGGAAGAGGGGGCTAGAAGGTGAGCAGTTCTTC
TRBV7-2,-,TRBD2,TRBJ2-5,CASSWIRTSGRQETQYF,TGTGCCAGCAGCTGGATTAGGACTAGCGGACGCCAAGAGACCCAGTACTTC
TRBV18,-,TRBD1,TRBJ1-4,CASSPTGQGGNEKLFF,TGTGCCAGCTCACCAACAGGACAGGGCGGTAATGAAAAACTGTTTTTT
TRBV6-1,-,TRBD1,TRBJ2-1,CASSEVQGAINEQFF,TGTGCCAGCAGTGAGGTCCAGGGGGCAATAAATGAGCAGTTCTTC
TRBV27,-,-,TRBJ1-1,CASSLRGGLNTEAFF,TGTGCCAGCAGTTTAAGGGGGGGGCTTAACACTGAAGCTTTCTTT